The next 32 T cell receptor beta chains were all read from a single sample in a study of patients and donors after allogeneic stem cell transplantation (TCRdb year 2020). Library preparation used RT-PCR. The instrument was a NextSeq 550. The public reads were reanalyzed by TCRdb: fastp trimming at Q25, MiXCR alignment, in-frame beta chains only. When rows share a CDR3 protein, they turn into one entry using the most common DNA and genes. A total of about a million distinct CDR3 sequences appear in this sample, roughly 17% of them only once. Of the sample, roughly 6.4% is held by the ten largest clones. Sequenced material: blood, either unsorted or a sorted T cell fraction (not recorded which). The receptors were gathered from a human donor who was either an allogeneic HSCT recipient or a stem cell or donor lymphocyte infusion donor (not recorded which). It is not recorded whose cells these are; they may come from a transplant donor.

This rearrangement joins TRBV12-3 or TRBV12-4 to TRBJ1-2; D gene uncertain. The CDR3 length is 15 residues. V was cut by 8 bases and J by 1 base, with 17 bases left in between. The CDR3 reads CASSVTPYHNYGYTF. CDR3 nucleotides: TGTGCCAGCTCCGTTACCCCATATCATAACTATGGCTACACCTTC.

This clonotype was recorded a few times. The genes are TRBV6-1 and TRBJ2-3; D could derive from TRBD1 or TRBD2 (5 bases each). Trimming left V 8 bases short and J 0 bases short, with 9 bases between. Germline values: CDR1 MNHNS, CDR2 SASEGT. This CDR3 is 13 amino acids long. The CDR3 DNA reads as TGTGCCAGCCTTAGGGACAGCACAGATACGCAGTATTTT. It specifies CASLRDSTDTQYF.

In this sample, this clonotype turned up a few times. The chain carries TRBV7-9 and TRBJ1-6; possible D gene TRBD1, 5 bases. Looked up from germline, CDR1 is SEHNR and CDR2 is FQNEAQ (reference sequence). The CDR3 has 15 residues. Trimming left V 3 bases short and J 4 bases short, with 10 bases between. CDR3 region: CASSLGDRYNSPLHF. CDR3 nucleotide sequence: TGTGCCAGCAGCTTGGGAGACAGATATAATTCACCCCTCCACTTT.

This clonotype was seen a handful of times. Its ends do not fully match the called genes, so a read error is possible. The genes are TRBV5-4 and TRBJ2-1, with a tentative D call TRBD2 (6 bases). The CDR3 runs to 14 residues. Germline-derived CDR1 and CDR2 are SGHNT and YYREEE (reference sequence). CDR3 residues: CASSLRDSDNEQFF. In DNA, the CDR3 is TGTGCCAGCAGCCTCCGGGACTCCGACAATGAGCAGTTCTTC.

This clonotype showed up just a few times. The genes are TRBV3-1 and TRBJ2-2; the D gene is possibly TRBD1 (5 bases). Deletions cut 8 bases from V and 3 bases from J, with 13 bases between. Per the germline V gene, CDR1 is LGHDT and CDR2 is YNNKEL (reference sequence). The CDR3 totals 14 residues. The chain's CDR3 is CASSREAHTGELFF. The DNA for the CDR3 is TGTGCCAGCTCCAGGGAAGCACACACCGGGGAGCTGTTTTTT.

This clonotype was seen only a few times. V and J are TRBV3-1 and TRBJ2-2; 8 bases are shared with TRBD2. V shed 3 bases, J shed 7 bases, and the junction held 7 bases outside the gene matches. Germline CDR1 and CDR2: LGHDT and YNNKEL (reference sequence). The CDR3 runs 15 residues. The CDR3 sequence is CASSQFSGTSGELFF. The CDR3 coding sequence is TGTGCCAGCAGCCAGTTTAGCGGGACCAGCGGGGAGCTGTTTTTT.

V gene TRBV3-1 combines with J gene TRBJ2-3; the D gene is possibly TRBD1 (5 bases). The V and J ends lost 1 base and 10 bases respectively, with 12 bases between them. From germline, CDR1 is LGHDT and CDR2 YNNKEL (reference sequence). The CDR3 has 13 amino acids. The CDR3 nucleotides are TGTGCCAGCAGCCAAGTTAAGGGGTACCCGCAGTATTTT. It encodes CASSQVKGYPQYF.

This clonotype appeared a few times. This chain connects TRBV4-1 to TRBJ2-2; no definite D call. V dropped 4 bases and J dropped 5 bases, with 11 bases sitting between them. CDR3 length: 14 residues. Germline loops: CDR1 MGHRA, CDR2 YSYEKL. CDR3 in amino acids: CASSRVGGTGELFF. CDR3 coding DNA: TGCGCCAGCAGCCGGGTGGGTGGTACCGGGGAGCTGTTTTTT.

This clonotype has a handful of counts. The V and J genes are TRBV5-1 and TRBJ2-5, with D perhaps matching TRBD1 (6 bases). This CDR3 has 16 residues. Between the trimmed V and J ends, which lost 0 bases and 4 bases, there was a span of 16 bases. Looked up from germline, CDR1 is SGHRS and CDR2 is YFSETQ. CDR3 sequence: CASSLVARTVVETQYF. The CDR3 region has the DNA TGCGCCAGCAGCTTGGTCGCCCGGACAGTTGTAGAGACCCAGTACTTC.

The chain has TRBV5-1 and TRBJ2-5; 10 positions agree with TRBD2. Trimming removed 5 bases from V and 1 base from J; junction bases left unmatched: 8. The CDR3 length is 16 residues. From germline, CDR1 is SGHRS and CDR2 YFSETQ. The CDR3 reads CASSYWASGGQETQYF. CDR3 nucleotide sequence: TGCGCCAGCAGTTACTGGGCTAGCGGGGGCCAAGAGACCCAGTACTTC.

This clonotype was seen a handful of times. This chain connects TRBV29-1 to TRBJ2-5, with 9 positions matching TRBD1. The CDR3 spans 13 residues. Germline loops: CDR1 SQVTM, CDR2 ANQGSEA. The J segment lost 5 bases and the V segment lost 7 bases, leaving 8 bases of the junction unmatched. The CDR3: CSADRGFGETQYF. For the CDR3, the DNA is TGCAGCGCAGACAGGGGGTTTGGGGAGACCCAGTACTTC.

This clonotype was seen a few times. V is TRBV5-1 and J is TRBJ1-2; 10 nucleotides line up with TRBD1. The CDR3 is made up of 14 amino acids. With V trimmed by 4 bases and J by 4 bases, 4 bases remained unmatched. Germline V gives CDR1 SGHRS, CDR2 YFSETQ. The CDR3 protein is CASSTGQGIYGYTF. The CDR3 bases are TGCGCCAGCAGCACGGGACAGGGGATCTATGGCTACACCTTC.

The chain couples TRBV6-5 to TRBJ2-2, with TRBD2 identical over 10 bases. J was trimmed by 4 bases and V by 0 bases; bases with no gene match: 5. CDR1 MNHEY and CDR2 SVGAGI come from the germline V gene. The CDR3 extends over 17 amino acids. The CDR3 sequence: CASSYSSLAGATGELFF. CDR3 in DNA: TGTGCCAGCAGTTACTCGAGCCTAGCGGGAGCCACCGGGGAGCTGTTTTTT.

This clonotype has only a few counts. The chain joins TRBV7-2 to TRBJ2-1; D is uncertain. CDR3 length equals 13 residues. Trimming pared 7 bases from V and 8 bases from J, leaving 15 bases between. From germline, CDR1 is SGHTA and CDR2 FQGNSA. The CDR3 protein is CASTPPPWDEQFF. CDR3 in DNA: TGTGCCAGCACTCCTCCCCCTTGGGATGAGCAGTTCTTC.

In nucleotides, the CDR3 is TGTGCCAGCAGTCCAGAGGGGATAGTAGCCGGGGAGCTGTTTTTT. Translating it yields CASSPEGIVAGELFF. The chain couples TRBV7-6 to TRBJ2-2; D is perhaps TRBD1 or TRBD2 (5 bases each). The CDR3 is 15 amino acids. V gave up 6 bases and J gave up 6 bases, with 17 bases separating them. CDR1 and CDR2 (germline): SGHVS, FNYEAQ.

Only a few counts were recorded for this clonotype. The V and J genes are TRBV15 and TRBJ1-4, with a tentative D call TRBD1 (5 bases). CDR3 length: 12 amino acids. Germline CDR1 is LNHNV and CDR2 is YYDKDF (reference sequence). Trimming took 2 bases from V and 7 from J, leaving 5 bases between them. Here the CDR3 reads CATSRQGEKLFF. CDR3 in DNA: TGTGCCACCAGCAGACAGGGTGAAAAACTGTTTTTT.

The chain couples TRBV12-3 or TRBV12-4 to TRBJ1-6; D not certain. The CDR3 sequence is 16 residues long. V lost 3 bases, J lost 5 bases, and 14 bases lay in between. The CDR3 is CASSLYGPTNNSPLHF. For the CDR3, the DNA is TGTGCCAGCAGTTTGTACGGGCCTACAAATAATTCACCCCTCCACTTT.

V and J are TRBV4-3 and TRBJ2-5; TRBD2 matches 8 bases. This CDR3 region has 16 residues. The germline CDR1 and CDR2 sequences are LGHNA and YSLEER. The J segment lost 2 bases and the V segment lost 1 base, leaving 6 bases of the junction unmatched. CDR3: CASSQVKGGGQETQYF. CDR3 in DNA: TGCGCCAGCAGCCAAGTCAAGGGCGGGGGGCAAGAGACCCAGTACTTC.

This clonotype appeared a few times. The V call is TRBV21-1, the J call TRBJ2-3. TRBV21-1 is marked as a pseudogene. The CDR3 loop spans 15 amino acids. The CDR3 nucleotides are TGTGCCAGCAGCAAAGCCCGTAGATCCACGGATACGCAGTATTTT. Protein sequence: CASSKARRSTDTQYF.

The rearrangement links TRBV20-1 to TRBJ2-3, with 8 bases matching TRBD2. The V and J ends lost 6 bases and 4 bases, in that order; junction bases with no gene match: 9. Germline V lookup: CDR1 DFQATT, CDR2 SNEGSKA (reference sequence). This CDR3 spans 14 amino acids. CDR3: CSATGRGASDTQYF. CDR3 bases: TGCAGTGCCACTGGGCGGGGGGCTTCAGATACGCAGTATTTT.

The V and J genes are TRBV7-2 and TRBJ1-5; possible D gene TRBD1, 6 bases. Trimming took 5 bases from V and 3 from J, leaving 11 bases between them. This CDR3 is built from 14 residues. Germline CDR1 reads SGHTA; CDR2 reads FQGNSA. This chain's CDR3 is CASSDRKINQPQHF. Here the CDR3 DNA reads TGTGCCAGCAGCGACAGGAAAATCAATCAGCCCCAGCATTTT.

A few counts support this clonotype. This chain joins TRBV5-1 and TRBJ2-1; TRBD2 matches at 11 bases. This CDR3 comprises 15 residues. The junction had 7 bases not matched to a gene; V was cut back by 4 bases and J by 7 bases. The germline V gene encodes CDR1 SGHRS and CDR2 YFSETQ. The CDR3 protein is CASSATSGVSNEQFF. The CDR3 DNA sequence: TGCGCCAGCAGCGCGACTAGCGGGGTTAGTAATGAGCAGTTCTTC.

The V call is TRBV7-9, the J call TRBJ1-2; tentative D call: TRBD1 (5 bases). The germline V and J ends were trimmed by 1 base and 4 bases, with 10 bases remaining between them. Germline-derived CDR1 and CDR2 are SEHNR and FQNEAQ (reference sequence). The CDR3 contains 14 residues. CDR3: CASSLGGLTYGYTF. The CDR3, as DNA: TGTGCCAGCAGCTTAGGGGGACTGACCTATGGCTACACCTTC.

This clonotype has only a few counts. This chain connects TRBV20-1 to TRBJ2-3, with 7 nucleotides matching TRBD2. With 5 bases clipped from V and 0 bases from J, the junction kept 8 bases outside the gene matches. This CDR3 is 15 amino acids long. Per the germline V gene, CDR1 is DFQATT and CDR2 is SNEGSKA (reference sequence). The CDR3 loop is CSAPGGKRSTDTQYF. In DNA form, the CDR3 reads TGCAGTGCTCCGGGGGGAAAGAGGAGCACAGATACGCAGTATTTT.

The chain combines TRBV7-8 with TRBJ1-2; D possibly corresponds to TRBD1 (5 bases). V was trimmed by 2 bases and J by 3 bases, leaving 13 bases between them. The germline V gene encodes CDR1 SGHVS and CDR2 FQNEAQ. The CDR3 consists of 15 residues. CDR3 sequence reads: CASSLRGEKDYGYTF. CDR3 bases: TGTGCCAGCAGCTTACGAGGGGAAAAAGACTATGGCTACACCTTC.

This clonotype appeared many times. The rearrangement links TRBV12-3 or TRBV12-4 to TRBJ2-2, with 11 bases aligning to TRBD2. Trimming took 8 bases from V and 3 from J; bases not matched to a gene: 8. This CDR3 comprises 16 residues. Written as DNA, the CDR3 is TGTGCCAGCGGCCACCTGGGACTAGCGGACACCGGGGAGCTGTTTTTT. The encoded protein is CASGHLGLADTGELFF.

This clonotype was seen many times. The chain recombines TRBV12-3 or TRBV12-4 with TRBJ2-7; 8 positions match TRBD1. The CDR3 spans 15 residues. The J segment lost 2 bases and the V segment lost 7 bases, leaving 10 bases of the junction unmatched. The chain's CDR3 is CASTRLGQGTYEQYF. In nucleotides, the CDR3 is TGTGCCAGCACTAGGCTAGGACAGGGAACCTACGAGCAGTACTTC.

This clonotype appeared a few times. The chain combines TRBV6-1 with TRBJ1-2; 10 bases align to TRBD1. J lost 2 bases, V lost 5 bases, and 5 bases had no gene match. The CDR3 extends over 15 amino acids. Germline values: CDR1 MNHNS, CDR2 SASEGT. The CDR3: CASSQGGQGNYGYTF. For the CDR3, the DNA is TGTGCCAGCAGTCAAGGGGGACAGGGGAACTATGGCTACACCTTC.

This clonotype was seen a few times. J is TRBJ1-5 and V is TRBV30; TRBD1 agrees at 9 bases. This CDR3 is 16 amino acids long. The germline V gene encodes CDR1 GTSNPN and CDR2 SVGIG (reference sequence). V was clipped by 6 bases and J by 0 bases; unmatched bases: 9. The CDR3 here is CACDLGQGYSNQPQHF. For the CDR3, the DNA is TGTGCCTGCGACCTTGGACAGGGGTATAGCAATCAGCCCCAGCATTTT.

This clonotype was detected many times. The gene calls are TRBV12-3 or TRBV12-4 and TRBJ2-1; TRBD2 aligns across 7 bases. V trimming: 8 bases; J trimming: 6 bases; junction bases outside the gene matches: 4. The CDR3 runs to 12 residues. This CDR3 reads CASRPSGNEQFF. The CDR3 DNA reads TGTGCCAGCCGGCCTAGCGGCAATGAGCAGTTCTTC.

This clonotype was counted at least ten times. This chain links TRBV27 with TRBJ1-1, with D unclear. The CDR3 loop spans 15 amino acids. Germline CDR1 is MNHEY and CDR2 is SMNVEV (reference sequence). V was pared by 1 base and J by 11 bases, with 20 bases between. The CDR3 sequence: CASSLFGSREGLAFF. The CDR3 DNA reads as TGTGCCAGCAGTTTATTTGGGTCGAGGGAAGGGTTGGCTTTCTTT.

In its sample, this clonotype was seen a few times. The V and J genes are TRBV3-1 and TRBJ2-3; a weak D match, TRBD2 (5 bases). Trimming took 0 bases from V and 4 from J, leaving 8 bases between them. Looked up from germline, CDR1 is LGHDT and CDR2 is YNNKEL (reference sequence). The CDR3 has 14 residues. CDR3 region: CASSQDLASDTQYF. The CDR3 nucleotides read TGTGCCAGCAGCCAAGATCTAGCCTCAGATACGCAGTATTTT.